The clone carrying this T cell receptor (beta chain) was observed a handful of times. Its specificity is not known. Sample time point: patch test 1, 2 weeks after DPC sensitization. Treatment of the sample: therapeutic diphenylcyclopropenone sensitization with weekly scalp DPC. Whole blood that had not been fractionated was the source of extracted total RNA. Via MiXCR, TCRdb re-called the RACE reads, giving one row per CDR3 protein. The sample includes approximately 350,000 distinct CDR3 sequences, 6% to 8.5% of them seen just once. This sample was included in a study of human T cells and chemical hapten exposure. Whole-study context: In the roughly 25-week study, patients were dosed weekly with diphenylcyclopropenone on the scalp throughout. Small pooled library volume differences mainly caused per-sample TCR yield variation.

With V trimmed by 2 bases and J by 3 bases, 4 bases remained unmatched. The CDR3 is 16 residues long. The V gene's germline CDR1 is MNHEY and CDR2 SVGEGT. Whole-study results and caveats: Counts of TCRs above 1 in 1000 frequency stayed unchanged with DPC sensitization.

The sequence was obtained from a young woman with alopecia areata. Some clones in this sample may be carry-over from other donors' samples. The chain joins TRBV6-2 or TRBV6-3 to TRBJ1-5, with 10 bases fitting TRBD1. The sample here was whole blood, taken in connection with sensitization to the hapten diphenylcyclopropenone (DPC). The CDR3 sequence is CASSYDGTGDNQPQHF. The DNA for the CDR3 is TGTGCCAGCAGTTACGACGGGACAGGGGACAATCAGCCCCAGCATTTT.